This TCR delta chain was recovered during a study of gamma-delta chains in newborns, infants, children. This clone has only a few counts. The sample holds other DNA sequences that translate to the same CDR3. Germline V gene data show CDR1 as GEAIGNYY and CDR2 as EKD. The CDR3 length is 19 residues. V was pared by 4 bases and J by 3 bases, with 9 bases of the junction left unmatched. TCRdb re-identified clones in the reads via CATT. The data contain around 10,000 delta-chain clones, approximately 9% of them seen just once; the ten biggest clones take up roughly 8.3%. Sequenced sample: blood. The chain joins TRDV2 to TRDJ3; TRDD3 aligns across 12 bases. The source is a child who was a newborn, infant or young child, either healthy, febrile or measles-vaccinated (not recorded which). CDR3: CACDTLLGDTFWDTRQMFF. Here the CDR3 DNA reads TGTGCCTGTGATACTTTACTGGGGGATACCTTCTGGGACACCCGACAGATGTTTTTC.